This T cell receptor beta chain is drawn from a study of cytomegalovirus exposure and HLA in healthy donors. Study-level points and caveats: Most TCR sequences were seen very rarely across donors, but some public TCRs occurred in many. Specific recognition of CMV antigens was confirmed in vitro for a few chains (all CMV-associated).

With respect to this clone: Its antigen remains unidentified.

Libraries were prepared by immunoSEQ multiplex PCR; TCRdb keeps only in-frame clonotypes and omits some of them. Here the sample spans more than 85,000 clones, 93% being singletons. Between the trimmed V and J ends, which lost 2 bases and 4 bases, there was a span of 9 bases. This CDR3 is built from 12 residues. Germline loops: CDR1 SQVTM, CDR2 ANQGSEA. The sequence was obtained from a woman aged 25 to 39 in good health and CMV-seropositive. The chain employs TRBV29-1 and TRBJ2-7; D perhaps matches TRBD2 (5 bases). The sequenced sample was PBMCs. The CDR3: CSVEFSGYEQYF. The CDR3 DNA reads TGCAGCGTTGAATTTTCGGGATACGAGCAGTACTTC.